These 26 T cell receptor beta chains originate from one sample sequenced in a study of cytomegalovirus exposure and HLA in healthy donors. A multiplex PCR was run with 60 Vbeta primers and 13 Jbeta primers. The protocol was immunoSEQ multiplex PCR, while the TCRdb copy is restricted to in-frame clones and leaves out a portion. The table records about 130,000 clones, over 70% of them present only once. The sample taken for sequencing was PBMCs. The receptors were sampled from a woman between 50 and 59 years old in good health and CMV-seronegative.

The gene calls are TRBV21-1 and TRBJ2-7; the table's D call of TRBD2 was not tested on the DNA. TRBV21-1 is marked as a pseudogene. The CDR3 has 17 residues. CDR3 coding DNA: TGTGCCAGCAGCAAAGAGCAAACTAGCGGGAGGACCTACGAGCAGTACTTC. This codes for CASSKEQTSGRTYEQYF.

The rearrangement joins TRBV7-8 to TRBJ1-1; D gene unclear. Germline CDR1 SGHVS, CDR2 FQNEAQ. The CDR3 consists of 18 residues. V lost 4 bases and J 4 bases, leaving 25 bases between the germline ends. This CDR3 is CASSSEGVGFGRFTEAFF. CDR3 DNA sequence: TGTGCCAGCAGCTCGGAGGGCGTCGGTTTCGGCAGATTCACTGAAGCTTTCTTT.

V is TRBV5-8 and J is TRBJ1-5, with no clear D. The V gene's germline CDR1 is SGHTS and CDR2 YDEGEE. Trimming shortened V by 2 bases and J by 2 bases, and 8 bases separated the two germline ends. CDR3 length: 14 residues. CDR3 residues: CASSFIGGNQPQHF. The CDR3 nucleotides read TGTGCCAGCAGCTTCATCGGGGGCAATCAGCCCCAGCATTTT.

CDR3: CASSSSVAGKVYGYTF. The DNA for the CDR3 is TGTGCCAGCAGTTCCTCCGTAGCAGGGAAAGTTTATGGCTACACCTTC. The rearrangement uses TRBV27 and TRBJ1-2, with D perhaps matching TRBD1 (5 bases). CDR1 is MNHEY, CDR2 SMNVEV, per germline (reference sequence). V shed 4 bases and J shed 5 bases, with 20 bases lying between them. This CDR3 has 16 amino acids.

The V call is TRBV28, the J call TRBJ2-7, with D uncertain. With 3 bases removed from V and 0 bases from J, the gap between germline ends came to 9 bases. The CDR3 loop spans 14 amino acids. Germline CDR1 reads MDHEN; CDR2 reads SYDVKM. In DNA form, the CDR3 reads TGTGCCAGCAGTTTCTACGATAGCTCCTACGAGCAGTACTTC. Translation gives CASSFYDSSYEQYF. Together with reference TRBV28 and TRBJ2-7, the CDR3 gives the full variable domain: DVKVTQSSRYLVKRTGEKVFLECVQDMDHENMFWYRQDPGLGLRLIYFSYDVKMKEKGDIPEGYSVSREKKERFSLILESASTNQTSMYLCASSFYDSSYEQYFGPGTRLTVT.

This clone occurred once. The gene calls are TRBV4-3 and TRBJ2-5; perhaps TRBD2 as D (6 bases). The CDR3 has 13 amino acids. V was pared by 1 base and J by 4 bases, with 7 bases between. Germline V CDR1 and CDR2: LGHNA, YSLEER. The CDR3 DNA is TGCGCCAGCAGCCAAGGGGGAGGAGAGACCCAGTACTTC. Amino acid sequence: CASSQGGGETQYF.

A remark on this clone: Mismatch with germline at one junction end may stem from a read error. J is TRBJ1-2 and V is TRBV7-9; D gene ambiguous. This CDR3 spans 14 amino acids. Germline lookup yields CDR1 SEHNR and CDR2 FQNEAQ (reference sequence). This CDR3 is CSSSELRKLHGYTF. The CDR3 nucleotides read TGTTCCAGCAGCGAATTAAGAAAGTTACACGGCTACACCTTC.

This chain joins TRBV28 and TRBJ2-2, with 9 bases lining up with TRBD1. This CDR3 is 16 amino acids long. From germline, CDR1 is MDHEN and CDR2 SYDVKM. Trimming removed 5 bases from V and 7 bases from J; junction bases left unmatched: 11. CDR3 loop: CASSPTGTGIYGELFF. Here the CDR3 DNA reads TGTGCCAGCAGTCCGACCGGGACAGGGATTTACGGGGAGCTGTTTTTT.

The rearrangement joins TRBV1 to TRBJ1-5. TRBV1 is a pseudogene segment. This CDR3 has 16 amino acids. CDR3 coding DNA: TGCACCAGCAGCCAAGATGAGGAGGACTTTAATCAGCCCCAGCATTTT. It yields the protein CTSSQDEEDFNQPQHF.

The CDR3 nucleotides are TGTGCCAGCAGCTCCATGGCGGGGGGAGGGGAGACCCAGTACTTC. Its protein is CASSSMAGGGETQYF. The chain joins TRBV11-2 to TRBJ2-5; the match to TRBD2 covers 8 bases. Germline V gene lookup returns CDR1 SGHAT and CDR2 FQNNGV. V shed 4 bases, J shed 5 bases, and the junction held 9 bases outside the gene matches. The CDR3 contains 15 residues.

The CDR3 DNA sequence: TGTGCCAGCAGTTTTACAGGGATCACCTACGAGCAGTACTTC. This sequence encodes CASSFTGITYEQYF. The chain uses TRBV28 and TRBJ2-7; D might be TRBD1 (6 bases). This CDR3 comprises 14 residues. The germline CDR1 and CDR2 sequences are MDHEN and SYDVKM. V was trimmed by 3 bases and J by 2 bases, leaving 11 bases between them.

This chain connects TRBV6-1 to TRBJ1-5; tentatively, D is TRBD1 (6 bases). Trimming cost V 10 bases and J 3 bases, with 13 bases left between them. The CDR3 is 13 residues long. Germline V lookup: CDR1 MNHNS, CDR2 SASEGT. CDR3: CATKGDFNQPQHF. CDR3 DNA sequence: TGTGCCACCAAGGGGGATTTCAATCAGCCCCAGCATTTT.

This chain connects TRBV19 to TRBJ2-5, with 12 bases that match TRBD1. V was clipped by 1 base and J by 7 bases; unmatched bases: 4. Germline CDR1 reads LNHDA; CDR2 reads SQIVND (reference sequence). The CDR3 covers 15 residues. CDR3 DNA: TGTGCCAGTAGTATAGGGGACAGGGGGCAATGGACCCAGTACTTC. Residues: CASSIGDRGQWTQYF.

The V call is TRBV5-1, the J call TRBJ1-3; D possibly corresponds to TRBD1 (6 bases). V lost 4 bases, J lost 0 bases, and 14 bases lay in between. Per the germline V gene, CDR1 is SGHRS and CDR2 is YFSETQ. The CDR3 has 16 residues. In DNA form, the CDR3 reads TGCGCCAGCAGCCCCCGGACAGATTTCTCTGGAAACACCATATATTTT. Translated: CASSPRTDFSGNTIYF. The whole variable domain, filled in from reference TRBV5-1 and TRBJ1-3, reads KAGVTQTPRYLIKTRGQQVTLSCSPISGHRSVSWYQQTPGQGLQFLFEYFSETQRNKGNFPGRFSGRQFSNSRSEMNVSTLELGDSALYLCASSPRTDFSGNTIYFGEGSWLTVV.

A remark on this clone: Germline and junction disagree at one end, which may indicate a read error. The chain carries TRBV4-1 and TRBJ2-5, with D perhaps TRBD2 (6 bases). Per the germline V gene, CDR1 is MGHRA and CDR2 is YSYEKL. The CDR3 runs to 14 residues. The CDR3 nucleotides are TGCGCCAGCAGCCAAAGCGGGCTAGGTTGGATCCTAAACTTC. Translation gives CASSQSGLGWILNF.

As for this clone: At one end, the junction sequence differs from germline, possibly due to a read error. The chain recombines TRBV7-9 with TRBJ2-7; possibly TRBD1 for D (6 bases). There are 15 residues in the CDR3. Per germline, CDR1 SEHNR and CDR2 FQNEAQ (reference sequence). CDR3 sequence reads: CSSSLGQGTLSEQYF. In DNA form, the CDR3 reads TGTTCCAGCAGCTTGGGCCAGGGGACGCTCAGCGAGCAGTACTTC.

The CDR3 bases are TGTGCCAGCAGCAGGGACAGCCAGGAGACCCAGTACTTC. Translation: CASSRDSQETQYF. V gene TRBV7-6 combines with J gene TRBJ2-5; 7 bases agree with TRBD1. This CDR3 has 13 amino acids. Germline V gene sequence: CDR1 SGHVS, CDR2 FNYEAQ. V lost 5 bases and J lost 5; bases outside the gene matches: 5. Drawing the rest from reference TRBV7-6 and TRBJ2-5, the complete variable domain is GAGVSQSPRYKVTKRGQDVALRCDPISGHVSLYWYRQALGQGPEFLTYFNYEAQQDKSGLPNDRFSAERPEGSISTLTIQRTEQRDSAMYRCASSRDSQETQYFGPGTRLLVL.

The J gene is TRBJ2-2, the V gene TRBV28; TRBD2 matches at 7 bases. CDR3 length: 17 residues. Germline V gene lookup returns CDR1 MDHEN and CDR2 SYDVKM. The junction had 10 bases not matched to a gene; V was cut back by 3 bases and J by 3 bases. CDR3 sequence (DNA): TGTGCCAGCAGTTTGTGGAAAGCGGGATATGACACCGGGGAGCTGTTTTTT. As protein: CASSLWKAGYDTGELFF.

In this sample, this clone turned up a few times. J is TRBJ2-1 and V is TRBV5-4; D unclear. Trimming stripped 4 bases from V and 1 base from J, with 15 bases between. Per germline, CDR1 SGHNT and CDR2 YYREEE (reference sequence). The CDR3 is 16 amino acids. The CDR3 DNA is TGTGCCAGCAGCGCCGCCGACCAGACTTCCTACAATGAGCAGTTCTTC. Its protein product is CASSAADQTSYNEQFF.

CDR3 bases: TGTGCCAGCAGCCACCCCAGGGGGCGCGCTGAAAAACTGTTTTTT. This codes for CASSHPRGRAEKLFF. The chain uses TRBV14 and TRBJ1-4; TRBD1 matches 8 bases. Per the germline V gene, CDR1 is SGHDN and CDR2 is FVKESK. This CDR3 contains 15 residues. Trimming at V came to 3 bases and at J to 7 bases, leaving 7 bases not matched to a gene.

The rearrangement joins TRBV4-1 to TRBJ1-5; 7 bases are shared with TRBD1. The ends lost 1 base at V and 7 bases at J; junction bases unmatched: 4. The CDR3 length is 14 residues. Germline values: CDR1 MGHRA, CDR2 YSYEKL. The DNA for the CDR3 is TGCGCCAGCAGCCAAGGAGACAGGGTCCAGCCCCAGCATTTT. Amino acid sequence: CASSQGDRVQPQHF.

CDR3 sequence reads: CASRSEGTGEQFF. The CDR3 bases are TGTGCCAGCAGGTCTGAGGGTACGGGTGAGCAGTTCTTC. The chain employs TRBV6-5 and TRBJ2-1; D perhaps matches TRBD2 (5 bases). V lost 6 bases and J lost 9, with 15 bases in between. Germline V gives CDR1 MNHEY, CDR2 SVGAGI. The CDR3 extends over 13 amino acids.

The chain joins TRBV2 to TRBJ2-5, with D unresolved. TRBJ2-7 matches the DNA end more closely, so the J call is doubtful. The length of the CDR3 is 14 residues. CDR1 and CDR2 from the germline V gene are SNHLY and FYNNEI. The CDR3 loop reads CASRPAPISYEQYF. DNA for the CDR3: TGTGCCAGCAGACCAGCGCCTATCTCCTACGAGCAGTACTTC.

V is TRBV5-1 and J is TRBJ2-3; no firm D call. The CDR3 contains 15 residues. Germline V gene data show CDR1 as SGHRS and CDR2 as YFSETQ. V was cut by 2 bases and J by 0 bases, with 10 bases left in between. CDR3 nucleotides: TGCGCCAGCAGCTTAGGCGGCACTAGCACAGATACGCAGTATTTT. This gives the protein CASSLGGTSTDTQYF.

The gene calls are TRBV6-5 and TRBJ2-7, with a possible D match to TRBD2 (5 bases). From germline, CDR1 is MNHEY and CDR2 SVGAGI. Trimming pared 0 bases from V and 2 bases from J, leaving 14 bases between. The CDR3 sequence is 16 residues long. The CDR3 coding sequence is TGTGCCAGCAGTTACTCGATGGGAGAGACCCCCTACGAGCAGTACTTC. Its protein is CASSYSMGETPYEQYF.

The CDR3 sequence: CASSQEGLSSYEQYF. CDR3 coding DNA: TGCGCCAGCAGCCAAGAGGGACTAAGTTCCTACGAGCAGTACTTC. The J gene is TRBJ2-5, the V gene TRBV4-3, with 7 bases matching TRBD2. The J call is in doubt because the DNA end fits TRBJ2-7 better. Germline values: CDR1 LGHNA, CDR2 YSLEER. This CDR3 region has 15 residues.